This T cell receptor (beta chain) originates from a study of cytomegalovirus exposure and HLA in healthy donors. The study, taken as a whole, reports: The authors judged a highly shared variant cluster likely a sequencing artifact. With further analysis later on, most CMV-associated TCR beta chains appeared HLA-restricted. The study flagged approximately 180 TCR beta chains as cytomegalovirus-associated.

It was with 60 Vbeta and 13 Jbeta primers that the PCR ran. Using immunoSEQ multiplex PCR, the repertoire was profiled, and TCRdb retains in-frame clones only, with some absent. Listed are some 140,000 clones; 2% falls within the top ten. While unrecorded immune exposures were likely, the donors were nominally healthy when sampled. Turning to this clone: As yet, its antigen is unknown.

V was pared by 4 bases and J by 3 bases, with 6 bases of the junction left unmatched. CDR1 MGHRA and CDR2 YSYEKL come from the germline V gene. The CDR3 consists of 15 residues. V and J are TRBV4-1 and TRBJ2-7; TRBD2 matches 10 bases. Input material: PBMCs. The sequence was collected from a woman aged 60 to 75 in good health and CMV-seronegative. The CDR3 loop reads CASSRAGTSDYEQYF. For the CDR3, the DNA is TGCGCCAGCAGCCGGGCCGGGACTAGCGACTACGAGCAGTACTTC.